The 32 T cell receptor beta chains listed next were all sequenced from one sample in a study of CD8+ T cells in alopecia areata. Investigators isolated RNA and reverse transcribed it into cDNA to act as the sequencing template. The assay was immunoSEQ multiplex PCR, and TCRdb's table has in-frame clones only and misses some. The sample has some 51,000 clones, 90% to 97% seen once; the top ten hold 20% to 30%. Sequencing used CD8+ T cells sorted from blood, obtained at week 0. The receptor source for this set is a human donor with alopecia areata.

The rearrangement uses TRBV27 and TRBJ1-2; D uncertain. CDR3 length: 18 amino acids. Trimming removed 3 bases from V and 8 bases from J, with 28 bases in between. Germline V gene sequence: CDR1 MNHEY, CDR2 SMNVEV (reference sequence). The CDR3 DNA is TGTGCCAGCAGTTTCTATAACGAACACGATGGAGGGTTCGGGGGCTACACCTTC. It encodes CASSFYNEHDGGFGGYTF.

The rearrangement uses TRBV7-9 and TRBJ2-4; possible D gene TRBD1, 6 bases. Trimming took 4 bases from V and 1 from J, leaving 14 bases between them. The CDR3 is made up of 16 amino acids. Germline V gene lookup returns CDR1 SEHNR and CDR2 FQNEAQ (reference sequence). In DNA form, the CDR3 reads TGTGCCAGCAGCTCCTACAGCGGACAGGCCAAAAACATTCAGTACTTC. It translates to CASSSYSGQAKNIQYF.

This chain connects TRBV7-8 to TRBJ2-7; the D is unclear. V dropped 4 bases and J dropped 2 bases, with 18 bases sitting between them. CDR1 and CDR2 (germline): SGHVS, FQNEAQ. This CDR3 region has 16 residues. CDR3 in DNA: TGTGCCAGCAGCTCCTCAGGACGGACGAAACCCTACGAGCAGTACTTC. It yields the protein CASSSSGRTKPYEQYF. Filled out from reference TRBV7-8 and TRBJ2-7, the complete variable domain reads GAGVSQSPRYKVAKRGQDVALRCDPISGHVSLFWYQQALGQGPEFLTYFQNEAQLDKSGLPSDRFFAERPEGSVSTLKIQRTQQEDSAVYLCASSSSGRTKPYEQYFGPGTRLTVT.

The gene calls are TRBV5-8 and TRBJ2-5, with TRBD2 identical over 11 bases. The CDR3 spans 16 residues. The junction had 16 bases not matched to a gene; V was cut back by 5 bases and J by 10 bases. From germline, CDR1 is SGHTS and CDR2 YDEGEE. The CDR3 DNA is TGTGCCAGCAGGATGCTAGCGGGGGGCGACCAATGGATCCAGTACTTC. Residues: CASRMLAGGDQWIQYF.

The chain links TRBV7-6 to TRBJ2-1; 13 bases match TRBD2. This CDR3 comprises 16 residues. After removal of 6 bases from V and 0 bases from J, the junction contained 2 bases not matched to a gene. CDR1 and CDR2 from the germline V gene are SGHVS and FNYEAQ. CDR3 sequence: CASRLAGGSSYNEQFF. DNA for the CDR3: TGTGCCAGCAGACTAGCGGGGGGGAGCTCCTACAATGAGCAGTTCTTC.

The chain recombines TRBV6-5 with TRBJ1-1; the D gene is possibly TRBD1 (6 bases). The CDR3 length is 14 residues. Per germline, CDR1 MNHEY and CDR2 SVGAGI. V was clipped by 7 bases and J by 2 bases, with 14 bases between them. Written as DNA, the CDR3 is TGTGCCAGCACCAACGAGGGGACAAACACTGAAGCTTTCTTT. Translated: CASTNEGTNTEAFF.

V usage is TRBV5-1 and J usage is TRBJ2-2; D gene unclear. Germline CDR1 is SGHRS and CDR2 is YFSETQ. The CDR3 loop spans 12 amino acids. V was pared by 8 bases and J by 6 bases, with 11 bases between. CDR3 nucleotide sequence: TGCGCCAGTCGCGAGTCGGCCGGGGAGCTGTTTTTT. This encodes CASRESAGELFF.

This clone was recorded only once. V is TRBV4-1 and J is TRBJ2-5; perhaps TRBD2 as D (5 bases). The germline V gene encodes CDR1 MGHRA and CDR2 YSYEKL. The CDR3 extends over 12 amino acids. V dropped 4 bases and J dropped 5 bases, with 8 bases sitting between them. CDR3 sequence (DNA): TGCGCCAGCAGCCCGGGCGGGGAGACCCAGTACTTC. It codes for CASSPGGETQYF.

In this sample, this clone turned up once. The rearrangement uses TRBV7-6 and TRBJ2-1; D uncertain. CDR3 length: 16 amino acids. Looked up from germline, CDR1 is SGHVS and CDR2 is FNYEAQ. V lost 1 base and J lost 0, with 10 bases in between. CDR3 in DNA: TGTGCCAGCAGCTTAGTGGGCAGAAGCTCCTACAATGAGCAGTTCTTC. It is translated as CASSLVGRSSYNEQFF.

This clone was detected only once. CDR3 bases: TGTGCCAGCAGCCCTCCGGACAGTCATCAGAACACTGAAGCTTTCTTT. Amino acid sequence: CASSPPDSHQNTEAFF. V gene TRBV4-2 combines with J gene TRBJ1-1; D is possibly TRBD1 (6 bases). Germline loops: CDR1 LGHNA, CDR2 YNFKEQ. The CDR3 consists of 16 residues. V was pared by 4 bases and J by 1 base, with 16 bases between.

The chain employs TRBV7-2 and TRBJ2-1; 11 bases are a match to TRBD2. V lost 3 bases to trimming and J lost 7 bases; unmatched junction nucleotides: 8. The length of the CDR3 is 16 residues. Germline V gene lookup returns CDR1 SGHTA and CDR2 FQGNSA. CDR3 in amino acids: CASSFLAGGQGNEQFF. CDR3 bases: TGTGCCAGCAGCTTCCTAGCGGGGGGCCAGGGGAATGAGCAGTTCTTC.

The chain uses TRBV5-1 and TRBJ2-5; TRBD2 aligns across 11 bases. Trimming cost V 2 bases and J 4 bases; bases outside gene matches: 7. There are 16 residues in the CDR3. Germline-derived CDR1 and CDR2 are SGHRS and YFSETQ. CDR3 nucleotides: TGCGCCAGCAGCTTCTCTAGCGGGGGGACAGGAGAGACCCAGTACTTC. This gives the protein CASSFSSGGTGETQYF.

The V gene is TRBV29-1, the J gene TRBJ2-3; possible D gene TRBD2, 5 bases. The CDR3 extends over 13 amino acids. The germline V gene encodes CDR1 SQVTM and CDR2 ANQGSEA. Trimming shortened V by 2 bases and J by 2 bases, and 8 bases separated the two germline ends. The CDR3, as DNA: TGCAGCGTTGAACCGGGGTACACAGATACGCAGTATTTT. Its protein is CSVEPGYTDTQYF.

The rearrangement uses TRBV5-6 and TRBJ2-2, with 8 bases that match TRBD1. Trimming removed 4 bases from V and 5 bases from J; junction bases left unmatched: 13. This CDR3 has 17 amino acids. Germline CDR1 is SGHDT and CDR2 is YYEEEE. CDR3 sequence reads: CASSPWTGLLGTGELFF. The DNA of the CDR3 is TGTGCCAGCAGCCCATGGACAGGGCTATTGGGGACCGGGGAGCTGTTTTTT.

The rearrangement uses TRBV4-3 and TRBJ1-1, with D hard to call. The ends were cut back, 0 bases at V and 0 bases at J, with 2 bases in the middle. Germline lookup yields CDR1 LGHNA and CDR2 YSLEER. The CDR3 sequence is 13 residues long. The CDR3 region has the DNA TGCGCCAGCAGCCAAGACCTGAACACTGAAGCTTTCTTT. Its protein is CASSQDLNTEAFF.

The CDR3, as DNA: TGTGCCAGCAGCCCAGGGACCGACGTCCCCTACGAGCAGTACTTC. This translates into CASSPGTDVPYEQYF. The genes are TRBV7-9 and TRBJ2-7; D might be TRBD1 or TRBD2, each matching 5 bases. The V gene lost 5 bases and the J gene lost 2 bases, with 16 bases spanning the gap. Germline assignment: CDR1 SEHNR and CDR2 FQNEAQ (reference sequence). The CDR3 spans 15 residues.

This chain links TRBV4-1 with TRBJ2-5, with a weak D call TRBD1 (6 bases). In germline, CDR1 is MGHRA, CDR2 YSYEKL. This CDR3 is built from 13 residues. Trimming removed 5 bases from V and 3 bases from J, with 10 bases in between. Here the CDR3 reads CASSWTVEETQYF. The CDR3 DNA reads TGCGCCAGCAGCTGGACAGTTGAAGAGACCCAGTACTTC.

The V gene is TRBV7-9, the J gene TRBJ2-7; D not certain. V lost 7 bases to trimming and J lost 4 bases, with 11 bases between them. This CDR3 has 12 residues. CDR1 is SEHNR and CDR2 is FQNEAQ in the germline V gene (reference sequence). The CDR3 DNA reads as TGTGCCAGCACCAAATCGGGTTACGAGCAGTACTTC. It translates to CASTKSGYEQYF.

This chain joins TRBV5-1 and TRBJ2-3, with TRBD1 matching 10 bases. The CDR3 sequence is 15 residues long. Germline assignment: CDR1 SGHRS and CDR2 YFSETQ. V lost 3 bases and J lost 2; bases outside the gene matches: 3. The CDR3 loop reads CASSWGTGATDTQYF. The CDR3 coding sequence is TGCGCCAGCAGCTGGGGGACAGGGGCCACAGATACGCAGTATTTT.

The chain employs TRBV27 and TRBJ2-2; D is possibly TRBD2 (6 bases). V dropped 1 base and J dropped 6 bases, with 9 bases sitting between them. CDR3 length: 14 residues. Germline V gene data show CDR1 as MNHEY and CDR2 as SMNVEV (reference sequence). CDR3 amino acids: CASSLYGGPGELFF. The CDR3, as DNA: TGTGCCAGCAGTTTATACGGGGGACCCGGGGAGCTGTTTTTT.

The rearrangement joins TRBV27 to TRBJ2-1, with 7 bases aligning to TRBD2. There are 19 residues in the CDR3. The ends lost 4 bases at V and 3 bases at J; junction bases unmatched: 18. CDR1 and CDR2 from the germline V gene are MNHEY and SMNVEV (reference sequence). CDR3 residues: CASSSSTKSVAGLYNEQFF. The DNA of the CDR3 is TGTGCCAGCAGTTCCTCGACTAAATCGGTAGCGGGCCTCTACAATGAGCAGTTCTTC.

The CDR3 spells CASSVGAVTYEQYF. The CDR3 DNA reads TGTGCCAGCAGCGTAGGAGCAGTGACCTACGAGCAGTACTTC. The chain recombines TRBV9 with TRBJ2-7, with D uncertain. Trimming pared 0 bases from V and 2 bases from J, leaving 9 bases between. This CDR3 contains 14 residues. CDR1 and CDR2 (germline): SGDLS, YYNGEE. Variable domain in full (rest from reference TRBV9 and TRBJ2-7): DSGVTQTPKHLITATGQRVTLRCSPRSGDLSVYWYQQSLDQGLQFLIQYYNGEERAKGNILERFSAQQFPDLHSELNLSSLELGDSALYFCASSVGAVTYEQYFGPGTRLTVT.

The chain carries TRBV7-9 and TRBJ1-2; a possible D gene is TRBD1 (5 bases). Between the trimmed V and J ends, which lost 1 base and 5 bases, there was a span of 17 bases. The CDR3 length is 16 residues. The germline gives CDR1 SEHNR, CDR2 FQNEAQ (reference sequence). The CDR3 DNA reads as TGTGCCAGCAGCTTAGGCGGGGCAGCCTCTGGGTATGGCTACACCTTC. Translation: CASSLGGAASGYGYTF.

This chain connects TRBV5-1 to TRBJ2-2; 10 bases are shared with TRBD1. V lost 3 bases to trimming and J lost 6 bases; unmatched junction nucleotides: 5. Germline loops: CDR1 SGHRS, CDR2 YFSETQ. The CDR3 is 15 residues long. CDR3 region: CASSSRTGGSGELFF. CDR3 DNA sequence: TGCGCCAGCAGCTCAAGGACAGGGGGTTCCGGGGAGCTGTTTTTT.

The V and J genes are TRBV5-7 and TRBJ1-5; a possible D gene is TRBD1 (5 bases). TRBV5-7 is known as an ORF, though its function is uncertain. Trimming stripped 1 base from V and 3 bases from J, with 14 bases between. The CDR3 has 16 residues. This CDR3 is CASSLSGARYNQPQHF. The CDR3 DNA follows: TGTGCCAGCAGCTTGAGCGGGGCGCGATACAATCAGCCCCAGCATTTT.

This chain uses TRBV13 with TRBJ2-1, with unresolved D. V was trimmed by 0 bases and J by 0 bases, leaving 6 bases between them. The CDR3 is 15 residues long. CDR1 is PRHDT and CDR2 is FYEKMQ in the germline V gene (reference sequence). The CDR3 coding sequence is TGTGCCAGCAGCTTAGGTCAGAGCTCCTACAATGAGCAGTTCTTC. Translation gives CASSLGQSSYNEQFF. Looking up the rest from reference TRBV13 and TRBJ2-1 gives the full variable domain: AAGVIQSPRHLIKEKRETATLKCYPIPRHDTVYWYQQGPGQDPQFLISFYEKMQSDKGSIPDRFSAQQFSDYHSELNMSSLELGDSALYFCASSLGQSSYNEQFFGPGTRLTVL.

J is TRBJ2-3 and V is TRBV5-6; 8 bases map to TRBD2. V lost 3 bases and J lost 2; bases outside the gene matches: 8. Germline V gene lookup returns CDR1 SGHDT and CDR2 YYEEEE. The CDR3 extends over 16 amino acids. Here the CDR3 reads CASSSERRGVTDTQYF. The DNA of the CDR3 is TGTGCCAGCAGCTCCGAACGGCGGGGGGTCACAGATACGCAGTATTTT.

The chain couples TRBV7-2 to TRBJ1-6; D call uncertain. Looked up from germline, CDR1 is SGHTA and CDR2 is FQGNSA. V lost 3 bases and J lost 10, with 13 bases in between. CDR3 length: 14 amino acids. The CDR3 here is CASSLWVVYSPLHF. CDR3 nucleotide sequence: TGTGCCAGCAGCTTGTGGGTGGTCTACTCACCCCTCCACTTT. Full variable domain (missing parts from reference TRBV7-2 and TRBJ1-6): GAGVSQSPSNKVTEKGKDVELRCDPISGHTALYWYRQSLGQGLEFLIYFQGNSAPDKSGLPSDRFSAERTGGSVSTLTIQRTQQEDSAVYLCASSLWVVYSPLHFGNGTRLTVT.

This rearrangement joins TRBV29-1 to TRBJ1-1, with D unresolved. Trimming removed 2 bases at V and 1 base at J, with 2 bases between. The CDR3 covers 11 residues. Germline V gives CDR1 SQVTM, CDR2 ANQGSEA. DNA of the CDR3: TGCAGCGTTGAAACGAACACTGAAGCTTTCTTT. Protein sequence: CSVETNTEAFF.

This sequence joins TRBV5-1 and TRBJ1-2; 9 positions agree with TRBD1. The CDR3 has 16 residues. In germline, CDR1 is SGHRS, CDR2 YFSETQ. With V trimmed by 4 bases and J by 5 bases, 12 bases remained unmatched. The DNA for the CDR3 is TGCGCCAGCAGCCTGGGACAGGGATCGCTAGGGTATGGCTACACCTTC. Amino acid sequence: CASSLGQGSLGYGYTF.

V and J are TRBV4-2 and TRBJ2-2; D possibly uses TRBD1 or TRBD2 (5 bases each). V was shortened by 1 base and J by 5 bases, with 17 bases between the two germline ends. Germline CDR1 is LGHNA and CDR2 is YNFKEQ. The length of the CDR3 is 17 residues. CDR3: CASSQVQDTRGTGELFF. CDR3 nucleotide sequence: TGTGCCAGCAGCCAAGTACAGGACACTCGGGGAACCGGGGAGCTGTTTTTT.

The chain recombines TRBV4-2 with TRBJ2-2; maybe TRBD2 (6 bases). V dropped 4 bases and J dropped 0 bases, with 12 bases sitting between them. The germline CDR1 and CDR2 sequences are LGHNA and YNFKEQ. The CDR3 runs to 16 residues. The CDR3 DNA is TGTGCCAGCAGCCTAAGAGGGGACTCGAACACCGGGGAGCTGTTTTTT. Encoded protein: CASSLRGDSNTGELFF.